One sample yielded the 20 T cell receptor beta chains listed below, sequenced in a study of shared clonotypes between healthy human individuals. Produced via immunoSEQ multiplex PCR; TCRdb's table is partial and in-frame only. The data hold around 2.3 million clones, with about 94% observed a single time. The material sequenced was naive CD4+ T cells sorted from blood. Documented subset: CD45RA+ positively selected. The receptors were sampled from a man aged 18 to 30 in good health.

The V gene is TRBV28, the J gene TRBJ2-5, with TRBD2 matching 8 bases. With 3 bases clipped from V and 0 bases from J, the junction kept 3 bases outside the gene matches. Germline V gene data show CDR1 as MDHEN and CDR2 as SYDVKM. This CDR3 is 15 amino acids long. CDR3 residues: CASSFSGGYQETQYF. The CDR3 DNA follows: TGTGCCAGCAGTTTTTCGGGGGGGTACCAAGAGACCCAGTACTTC.

V is TRBV2 and J is TRBJ2-1; possibly TRBD2 for D (5 bases). The CDR3 runs 13 residues. V dropped 3 bases and J dropped 5 bases, with 8 bases sitting between them. Germline V CDR1 and CDR2: SNHLY, FYNNEI. CDR3 loop: CASSDRLNNEQFF. The CDR3 bases are TGTGCCAGCAGTGACCGACTAAACAATGAGCAGTTCTTC.

The rearrangement uses TRBV7-9 and TRBJ2-2, with 9 nucleotides matching TRBD1. CDR3 length: 16 residues. CDR1 and CDR2 from the germline V gene are SEHNR and FQNEAQ (reference sequence). The V and J ends lost 6 bases and 3 bases, in that order; junction bases with no gene match: 8. The CDR3, as DNA: TGTGCCAGCAGGCCCCCGGGACAGGGTTACACCGGGGAGCTGTTTTTT. It specifies CASRPPGQGYTGELFF. Filled out from reference TRBV7-9 and TRBJ2-2, the complete variable domain reads DTGVSQNPRHKITKRGQNVTFRCDPISEHNRLYWYRQTLGQGPEFLTYFQNEAQLEKSRLLSDRFSAERPKGSFSTLEIQRTEQGDSAMYLCASRPPGQGYTGELFFGEGSRLTVL.

For this clone: Other nucleotide sequences in the sample specify the same CDR3. The rearrangement uses TRBV5-1 and TRBJ2-2; the D is unclear. Germline loops: CDR1 SGHRS, CDR2 YFSETQ. Trimming stripped 0 bases from V and 6 bases from J, with 3 bases between. This CDR3 region has 12 residues. CDR3 loop: CASSLVAGELFF. Written as DNA, the CDR3 is TGCGCCAGCAGCTTGGTCGCCGGGGAGCTGTTTTTT.

With regard to this clone: The same CDR3 can be traced to other DNA sequences in this sample. The rearrangement joins TRBV19 to TRBJ1-1, with D uncertain. Germline assignment: CDR1 LNHDA and CDR2 SQIVND (reference sequence). The CDR3 is made up of 13 amino acids. The ends were cut back, 5 bases at V and 2 bases at J, with 9 bases in the middle. In nucleotides, the CDR3 is TGTGCCAGTAGTGGGCAGACCAACACTGAAGCTTTCTTT. As protein: CASSGQTNTEAFF.

The chain has TRBV27 and TRBJ2-7; no definite D call. This CDR3 is built from 14 residues. Trimming stripped 1 base from V and 1 base from J, with 8 bases between. Germline V lookup: CDR1 MNHEY, CDR2 SMNVEV (reference sequence). The CDR3 loop reads CASSLLGGSYEQYF. DNA of the CDR3: TGTGCCAGCAGTTTATTGGGCGGATCCTACGAGCAGTACTTC.

This rearrangement joins TRBV6-5 to TRBJ2-7, with 7 bases fitting TRBD1. CDR3 length: 14 amino acids. Germline CDR1 and CDR2: MNHEY and SVGAGI. Trimming removed 6 bases from V and 2 bases from J; junction bases left unmatched: 7. CDR3 region: CASRRDRATYEQYF. In DNA form, the CDR3 reads TGTGCCAGCAGAAGAGACAGGGCAACCTACGAGCAGTACTTC.

The CDR3 region has the DNA TGTGCCAGCTCACATATTATTATCCGGGACCAGTGGGAGACCCAGTACTTC. This sequence encodes CASSHIIIRDQWETQYF. The rearrangement uses TRBV18 and TRBJ2-5; either TRBD1 or TRBD2 may fit D (5 bases each). The CDR3 runs 17 residues. V shed 4 bases and J shed 5 bases, with 23 bases lying between them. Germline V gene data show CDR1 as KGHSH and CDR2 as LQKENI.

This chain joins TRBV6-1 and TRBJ1-2; no clear D gene. Germline V gene sequence: CDR1 MNHNS, CDR2 SASEGT. V lost 6 bases and J lost 5, with 4 bases in between. The CDR3 has 10 amino acids. CDR3: CASRSYGYTF. The CDR3 DNA sequence: TGTGCCAGCAGGTCGTATGGCTACACCTTC.

This clone appeared a few times. The chain is built from TRBV28 and TRBJ1-2; D is undetermined. The germline V gene has CDR1 MDHEN and CDR2 SYDVKM. The CDR3 has 12 amino acids. Trimming left V 7 bases short and J 7 bases short, with 13 bases between. The CDR3 loop reads CASNPRRGGYTF. CDR3 nucleotides: TGTGCCAGCAACCCCCGCCGAGGTGGCTACACCTTC.

The chain employs TRBV6-1 and TRBJ1-2; the D is unclear. Looked up from germline, CDR1 is MNHNS and CDR2 is SASEGT. The CDR3 is made up of 12 amino acids. Between the trimmed V and J ends, which lost 7 bases and 7 bases, there was a span of 13 bases. The CDR3 bases are TGTGCCAGCAAAGAACGTGCTTCTGGCTACACCTTC. As protein: CASKERASGYTF.

This chain uses TRBV6-5 with TRBJ2-7; D is uncertain. Germline CDR1 MNHEY, CDR2 SVGAGI. V was cut by 5 bases and J by 2 bases, with 10 bases left in between. CDR3 length: 13 residues. Written as DNA, the CDR3 is TGTGCCAGCAGTACCACAGAAACCTACGAGCAGTACTTC. As protein: CASSTTETYEQYF.

This chain joins TRBV6-6 and TRBJ2-1, with TRBD2 matching over 15 bases. V lost 5 bases and J lost 7; bases outside the gene matches: 3. Germline-derived CDR1 and CDR2 are MNHNY and SVGAGI (reference sequence). CDR3 size: 15 residues. In nucleotides, the CDR3 is TGTGCCAGCAGTCACGGACTAGCGGGAGGGAATGAGCAGTTCTTC. Protein product: CASSHGLAGGNEQFF.

This chain connects TRBV19 to TRBJ1-4; the match to TRBD1 covers 11 bases. The CDR3 covers 15 residues. Trimming took 5 bases from V and 5 from J; bases not matched to a gene: 4. CDR1 is LNHDA, CDR2 SQIVND, per germline (reference sequence). CDR3 sequence (DNA): TGTGCCAGTAGTCCGGGGGACAGGGGGAATGAAAAACTGTTTTTT. Protein: CASSPGDRGNEKLFF.

The rearrangement uses TRBV10-2 and TRBJ2-1; unclear D gene. The CDR3 runs 11 residues. Germline V gives CDR1 WSHSY, CDR2 SAAADI. V was cut by 9 bases and J by 5 bases, with 8 bases left in between. This CDR3 reads CASRRNNEQFF. CDR3 in DNA: TGCGCCAGTCGACGTAACAATGAGCAGTTCTTC.

The J gene is TRBJ1-2, the V gene TRBV19; the D gene is possibly TRBD1 (6 bases). Germline CDR1 LNHDA, CDR2 SQIVND (reference sequence). The CDR3 is 15 amino acids. Between the trimmed V and J ends, which lost 6 bases and 2 bases, there was a span of 16 bases. The CDR3 nucleotides are TGTGCCAGTAGAGACGTTACGACAGGAAACTATGGCTACACCTTC. This translates into CASRDVTTGNYGYTF.

The chain employs TRBV15 and TRBJ2-2, with D unclear. Between the trimmed V and J ends, which lost 0 bases and 4 bases, there was a span of 18 bases. CDR1 is LNHNV and CDR2 is YYDKDF in the germline V gene (reference sequence). The CDR3 sequence is 18 residues long. This CDR3 reads CATSRDYNKVLGTGELFF. DNA of the CDR3: TGTGCCACCAGCAGAGATTATAACAAGGTCCTAGGCACCGGGGAGCTGTTTTTT. The full variable domain, completed using reference TRBV15 and TRBJ2-2, is DAMVIQNPRYQVTQFGKPVTLSCSQTLNHNVMYWYQQKSSQAPKLLFHYYDKDFNNEADTPDNFQSRRPNTSFCFLDIRSPGLGDTAMYLCATSRDYNKVLGTGELFFGEGSRLTVL.

This clone has just one count. The rearrangement links TRBV11-2 to TRBJ2-2; D tentatively reads TRBD1 or TRBD2 (5 bases each). Between the trimmed V and J ends, which lost 5 bases and 1 base, there was a span of 17 bases. This CDR3 has 17 residues. Germline V gives CDR1 SGHAT, CDR2 FQNNGV. The CDR3 bases are TGTGCCAGCAGCCTGACGGGACGCCGGATGAACACCGGGGAGCTGTTTTTT. This sequence encodes CASSLTGRRMNTGELFF. The variable domain in full, completed from reference TRBV11-2 and TRBJ2-2, reads EAGVAQSPRYKIIEKRQSVAFWCNPISGHATLYWYQQILGQGPKLLIQFQNNGVVDDSQLPKDRFSAERLKGVDSTLKIQPAKLEDSAVYLCASSLTGRRMNTGELFFGEGSRLTVL.

The V call is TRBV9, the J call TRBJ2-1; D remains unclear. In germline, CDR1 is SGDLS, CDR2 YYNGEE. The length of the CDR3 is 17 residues. The V end was cut by 0 bases, the J end by 0 bases, with 13 bases between. This chain's CDR3 is CASSVDPDPRSYNEQFF. Written as DNA, the CDR3 is TGTGCCAGCAGCGTAGATCCCGACCCCCGCTCCTACAATGAGCAGTTCTTC.

The genes are TRBV7-2 and TRBJ2-1; 12 nucleotides align to TRBD2. The CDR3 consists of 17 residues. The ends lost 5 bases at V and 10 bases at J; junction bases unmatched: 15. Germline V gene lookup returns CDR1 SGHTA and CDR2 FQGNSA. The CDR3 DNA is TGTGCCAGCAGCCCAAAGGGGCTAGCGGGAGGGCCAGGCGAGCAGTTCTTC. Protein product: CASSPKGLAGGPGEQFF. The whole variable domain, remainder taken from reference TRBV7-2 and TRBJ2-1, is GAGVSQSPSNKVTEKGKDVELRCDPISGHTALYWYRQSLGQGLEFLIYFQGNSAPDKSGLPSDRFSAERTGGSVSTLTIQRTQQEDSAVYLCASSPKGLAGGPGEQFFGPGTRLTVL.